The sequence of this T cell receptor beta chain was determined in a study of blood T cell repertoires in COVID-19. Background on the study: The origin of the acute and convalescent COVID-19 samples was the United States, Italy and Spain. PBMCs, B-cell-depleted T cells, or T cells provided the cDNA or gDNA that made up the material.

Authors' analysis steps: Nucleated cell number was recorded as an estimate derived from reference gene primer amplification. The table came from immunoSEQ multiplex PCR; TCRdb's copy has only in-frame clones and leaves some out. V, J and clone size are those of that table, while D and trimming were read from the DNA. The repertoire holds about 280,000 clones, with 83% as singletons. Trimming cost V 7 bases and J 4 bases; bases outside gene matches: 9. Germline assignment: CDR1 LNHDA and CDR2 SQIVND (reference sequence). The CDR3 has 14 residues. This rearrangement joins TRBV19 to TRBJ1-1; TRBD1 matches 7 bases. The TCR was taken from a woman aged 45 to 65 who had recovered from COVID-19. Sequences were obtained from peripheral blood. The CDR3 loop reads CASTRDRAGTEAFF. The CDR3 DNA is TGTGCCAGTACCCGAGACAGGGCCGGCACTGAAGCTTTCTTT.